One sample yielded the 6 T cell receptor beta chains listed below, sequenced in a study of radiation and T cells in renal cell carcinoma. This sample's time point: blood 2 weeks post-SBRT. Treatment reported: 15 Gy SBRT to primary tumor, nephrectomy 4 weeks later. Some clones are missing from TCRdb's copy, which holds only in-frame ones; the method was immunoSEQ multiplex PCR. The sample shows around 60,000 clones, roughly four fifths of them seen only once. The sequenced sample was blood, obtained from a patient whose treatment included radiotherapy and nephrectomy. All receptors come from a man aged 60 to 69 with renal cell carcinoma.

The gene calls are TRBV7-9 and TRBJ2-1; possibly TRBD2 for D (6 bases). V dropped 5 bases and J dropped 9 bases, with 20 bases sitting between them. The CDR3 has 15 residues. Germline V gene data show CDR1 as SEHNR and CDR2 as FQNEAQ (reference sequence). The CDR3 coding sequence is TGTGCCAGCAGCCAGACTGGACTAACCCCGGGTGAGCAGTTCTTC. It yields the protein CASSQTGLTPGEQFF.

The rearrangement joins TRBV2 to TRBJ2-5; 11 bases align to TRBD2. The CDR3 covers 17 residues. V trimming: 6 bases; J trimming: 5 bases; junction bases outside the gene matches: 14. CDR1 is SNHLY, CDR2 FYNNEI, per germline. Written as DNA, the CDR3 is TGTGCCAGCAGCCTAGGGACTAGCGGCGGTGGGAGGGAGACCCAGTACTTC. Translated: CASSLGTSGGGRETQYF.

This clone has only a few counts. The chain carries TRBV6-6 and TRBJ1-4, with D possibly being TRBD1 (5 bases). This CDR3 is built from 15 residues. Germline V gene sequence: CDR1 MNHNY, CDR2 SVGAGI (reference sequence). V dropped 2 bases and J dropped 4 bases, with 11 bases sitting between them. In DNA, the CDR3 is TGTGCCAGCAGTTACCCTGGGGGGGATAATGAAAAACTGTTTTTT. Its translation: CASSYPGGDNEKLFF.

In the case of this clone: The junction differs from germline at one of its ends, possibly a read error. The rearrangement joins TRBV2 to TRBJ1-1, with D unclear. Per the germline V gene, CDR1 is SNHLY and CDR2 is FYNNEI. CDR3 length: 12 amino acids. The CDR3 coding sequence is TGTGCCAGCAGCGAAGGTAAAGGGAGAGCTTTCTTT. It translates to CASSEGKGRAFF. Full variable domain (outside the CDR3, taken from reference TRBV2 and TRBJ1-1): EPEVTQTPSHQVTQMGQEVILRCVPISNHLYFYWYRQILGQKVEFLVSFYNNEISEKSEIFDDQFSVERPDGSNFTLKIRSTKLEDSAMYFCASSEGKGRAFFGQGTRLTVV.

The CDR3 spells CASSTAPSGANVLTF. The CDR3 nucleotides read TGCGCCAGCAGCACAGCCCCCTCTGGGGCCAACGTCCTGACTTTC. The chain employs TRBV5-1 and TRBJ2-6; no reliable D call. Between the trimmed V and J ends, which lost 4 bases and 0 bases, there was a span of 8 bases. Germline CDR1 reads SGHRS; CDR2 reads YFSETQ. This CDR3 has 15 amino acids.

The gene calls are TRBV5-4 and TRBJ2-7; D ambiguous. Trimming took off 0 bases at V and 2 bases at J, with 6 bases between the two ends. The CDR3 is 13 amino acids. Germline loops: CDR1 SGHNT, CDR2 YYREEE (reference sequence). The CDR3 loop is CASSLGSTYEQYV. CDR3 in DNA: TGTGCCAGCAGCTTGGGGAGCACCTACGAGCAGTACGTC.